The T cell receptor beta chain under discussion was sequenced for a study of cytomegalovirus exposure and HLA in healthy donors. This clone was observed once. The CDR3 is made up of 17 amino acids. CDR1 is LNHNV and CDR2 is YYDKDF in the germline V gene (reference sequence). Trimming cost V 2 bases and J 0 bases; bases outside gene matches: 5. Primers included in the PCR were 60 Vbeta and 13 Jbeta primers. Produced via immunoSEQ multiplex PCR; TCRdb's table is partial and in-frame only. The table shows 130,000 or so clones, with approximately 78% occurring only once. The TCR comes from a man aged 18 to 29 in good health and CMV-seropositive. The rearrangement links TRBV15 to TRBJ2-3, with TRBD2 matching 10 bases. Sequenced sample: PBMCs. CDR3 DNA sequence: TGTGCCACCAGCAGATATCTAGCGGGGGCTAGCACAGATACGCAGTATTTT. It encodes CATSRYLAGASTDTQYF.